This T cell receptor beta chain was retrieved from a study of cytomegalovirus exposure and HLA in healthy donors. Study overall: An analysis done earlier identified roughly 120 million unique TCR beta sequences from about 179 million T cells.

Concerning this clone: Antigen unknown.

CDR1 and CDR2 (germline): SNHLY, FYNNEI. The V gene end was trimmed by 9 bases and the J gene end by 3 bases; junction bases not matched to a gene: 3. This CDR3 region has 13 residues. The PCR contained 60 Vbeta and 13 Jbeta primers. Using immunoSEQ multiplex PCR, the repertoire was profiled, and TCRdb retains in-frame clones only, with some absent. The profile shows 200,000 to 250,000 clones, about 80% of them singletons. Study-level points and caveats: The study found most TCR sequences rare, yet found some public TCRs in many donors.

The receptor was derived from a woman aged 45 to 65 in good health and CMV-seropositive. The sample was PBMCs. The chain is built from TRBV2 and TRBJ2-7; 12 nucleotides align to TRBD1. The CDR3 is CARGQGAYYEQYF. DNA for the CDR3: TGTGCCAGGGGACAGGGGGCTTACTACGAGCAGTACTTC. Full variable domain (outside the CDR3, taken from reference TRBV2 and TRBJ2-7): EPEVTQTPSHQVTQMGQEVILRCVPISNHLYFYWYRQILGQKVEFLVSFYNNEISEKSEIFDDQFSVERPDGSNFTLKIRSTKLEDSAMYFCARGQGAYYEQYFGPGTRLTVT.